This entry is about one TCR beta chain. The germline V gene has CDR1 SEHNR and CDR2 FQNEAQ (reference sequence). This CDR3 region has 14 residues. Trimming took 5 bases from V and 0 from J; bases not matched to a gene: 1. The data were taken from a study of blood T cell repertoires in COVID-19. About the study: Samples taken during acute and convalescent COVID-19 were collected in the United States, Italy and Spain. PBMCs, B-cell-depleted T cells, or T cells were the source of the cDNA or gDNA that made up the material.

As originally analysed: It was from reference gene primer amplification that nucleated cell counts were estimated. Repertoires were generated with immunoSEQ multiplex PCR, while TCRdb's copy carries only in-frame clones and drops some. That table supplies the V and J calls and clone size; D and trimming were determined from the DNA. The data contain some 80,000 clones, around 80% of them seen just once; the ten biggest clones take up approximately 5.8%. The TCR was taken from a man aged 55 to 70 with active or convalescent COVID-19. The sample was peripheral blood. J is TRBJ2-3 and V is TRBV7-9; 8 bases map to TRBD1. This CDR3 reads CASSGTGSTDTQYF. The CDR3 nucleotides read TGTGCCAGCAGCGGGACAGGTAGCACAGATACGCAGTATTTT. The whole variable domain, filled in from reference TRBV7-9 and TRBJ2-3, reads DTGVSQNPRHKITKRGQNVTFRCDPISEHNRLYWYRQTLGQGPEFLTYFQNEAQLEKSRLLSDRFSAERPKGSFSTLEIQRTEQGDSAMYLCASSGTGSTDTQYFGPGTRLTVL.